This T cell receptor beta chain was captured by sequencing in a study of blood T cell repertoires in COVID-19. Germline assignment: CDR1 MNHNY and CDR2 SVGAGI (reference sequence). The ends lost 6 bases at V and 5 bases at J; junction bases unmatched: 13. The length of the CDR3 is 18 residues. Repertoires were generated with immunoSEQ multiplex PCR, while TCRdb's copy carries only in-frame clones and drops some. The repertoire holds a few hundred thousand clones, roughly 89% seen once, with under 3% in the top ten. The source is a woman in her 50s who had been exposed to COVID-19. The sequenced sample was PBMCs or T cells enriched from blood (not recorded which). V usage is TRBV6-6 and J usage is TRBJ2-5; 15 nucleotides line up with TRBD2. The CDR3 spells CASSRGLAGGRLVETQYF. CDR3 in DNA: TGTGCCAGCAGCCGAGGACTAGCGGGGGGGCGTTTAGTGGAGACCCAGTACTTC.